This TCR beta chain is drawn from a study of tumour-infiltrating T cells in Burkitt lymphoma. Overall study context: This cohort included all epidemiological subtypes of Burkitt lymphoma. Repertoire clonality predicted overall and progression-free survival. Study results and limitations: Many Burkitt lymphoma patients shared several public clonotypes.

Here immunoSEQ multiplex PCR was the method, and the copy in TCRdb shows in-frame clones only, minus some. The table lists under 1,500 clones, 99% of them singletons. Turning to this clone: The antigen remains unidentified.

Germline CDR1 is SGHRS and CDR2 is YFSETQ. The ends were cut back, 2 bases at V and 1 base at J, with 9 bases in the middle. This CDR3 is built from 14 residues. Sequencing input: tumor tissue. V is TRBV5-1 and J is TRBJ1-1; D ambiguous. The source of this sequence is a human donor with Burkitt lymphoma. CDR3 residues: CASSLQRGNTEAFF. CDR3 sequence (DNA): TGCGCCAGCAGCTTACAAAGAGGGAACACTGAAGCTTTCTTT.